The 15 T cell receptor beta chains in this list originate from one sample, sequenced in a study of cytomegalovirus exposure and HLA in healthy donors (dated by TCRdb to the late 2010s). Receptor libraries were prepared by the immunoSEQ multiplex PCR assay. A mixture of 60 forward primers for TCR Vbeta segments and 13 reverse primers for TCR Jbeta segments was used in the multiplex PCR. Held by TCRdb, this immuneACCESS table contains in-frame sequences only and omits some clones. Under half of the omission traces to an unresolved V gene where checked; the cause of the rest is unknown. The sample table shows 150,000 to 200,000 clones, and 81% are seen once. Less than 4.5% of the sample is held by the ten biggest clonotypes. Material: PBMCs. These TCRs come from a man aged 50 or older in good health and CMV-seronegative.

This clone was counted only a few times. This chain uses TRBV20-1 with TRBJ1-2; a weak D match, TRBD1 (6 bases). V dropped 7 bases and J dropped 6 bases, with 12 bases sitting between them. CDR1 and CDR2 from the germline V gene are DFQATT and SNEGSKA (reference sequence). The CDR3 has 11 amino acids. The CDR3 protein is CSGGGGDGYTF. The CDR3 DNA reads TGCAGTGGGGGAGGGGGAGATGGCTACACCTTC.

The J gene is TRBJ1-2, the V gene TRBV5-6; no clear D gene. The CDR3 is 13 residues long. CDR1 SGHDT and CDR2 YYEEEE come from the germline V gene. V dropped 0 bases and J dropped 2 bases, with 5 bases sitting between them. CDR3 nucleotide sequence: TGTGCCAGCAGCTTGGGGCAGAACTATGGCTACACCTTC. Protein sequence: CASSLGQNYGYTF.

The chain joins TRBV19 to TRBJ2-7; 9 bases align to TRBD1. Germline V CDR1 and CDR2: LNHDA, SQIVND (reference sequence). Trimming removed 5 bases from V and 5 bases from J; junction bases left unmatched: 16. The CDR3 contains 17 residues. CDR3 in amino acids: CASSGRNRGRVGDEQYF. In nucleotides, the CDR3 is TGTGCCAGTAGTGGGAGGAACAGGGGGCGAGTTGGGGACGAGCAGTACTTC.

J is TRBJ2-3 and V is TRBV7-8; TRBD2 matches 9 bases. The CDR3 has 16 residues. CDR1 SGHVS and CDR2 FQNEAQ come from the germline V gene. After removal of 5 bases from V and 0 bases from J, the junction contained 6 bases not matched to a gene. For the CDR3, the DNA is TGTGCCAGCAGCCTAAGCGGGGGGATGAGCACAGATACGCAGTATTTT. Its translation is CASSLSGGMSTDTQYF.

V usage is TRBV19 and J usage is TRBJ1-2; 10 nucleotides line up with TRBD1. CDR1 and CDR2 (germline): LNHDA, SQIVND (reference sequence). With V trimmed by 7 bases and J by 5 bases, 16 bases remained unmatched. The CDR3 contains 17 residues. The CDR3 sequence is CASTRGDRGLGRYGYTF. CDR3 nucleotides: TGTGCCAGTACACGCGGGGACAGGGGACTCGGGAGGTATGGCTACACCTTC.

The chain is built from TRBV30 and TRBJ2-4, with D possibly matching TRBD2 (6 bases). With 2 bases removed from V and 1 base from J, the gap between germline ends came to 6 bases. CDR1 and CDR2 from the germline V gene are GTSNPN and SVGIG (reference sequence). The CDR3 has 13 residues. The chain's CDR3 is CAWSRGAKNIQYF. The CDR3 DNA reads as TGTGCCTGGAGTCGGGGGGCCAAAAACATTCAGTACTTC. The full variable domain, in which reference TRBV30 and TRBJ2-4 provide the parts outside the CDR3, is SQTIHQWPATLVQPVGSPLSLECTVEGTSNPNLYWYRQAAGRGLQLLFYSVGIGQISSEVPQNLSASRPQDRQFILSSKKLLLSDSGFYLCAWSRGAKNIQYFGAGTRLSVL.

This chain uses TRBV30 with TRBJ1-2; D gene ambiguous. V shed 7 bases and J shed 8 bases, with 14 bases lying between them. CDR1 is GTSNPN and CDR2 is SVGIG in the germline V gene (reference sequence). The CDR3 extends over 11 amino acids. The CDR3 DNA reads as TGTGCCTCTCCGGCGGTAAGGGGCTACACCTTC. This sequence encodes CASPAVRGYTF.

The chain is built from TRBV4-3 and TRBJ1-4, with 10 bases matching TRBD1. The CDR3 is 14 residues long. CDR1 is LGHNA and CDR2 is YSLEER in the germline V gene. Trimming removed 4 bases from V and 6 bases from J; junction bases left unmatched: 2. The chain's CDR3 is CASSLGTGDEKLFF. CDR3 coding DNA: TGCGCCAGCAGCCTGGGGACAGGGGATGAAAAACTGTTTTTT.

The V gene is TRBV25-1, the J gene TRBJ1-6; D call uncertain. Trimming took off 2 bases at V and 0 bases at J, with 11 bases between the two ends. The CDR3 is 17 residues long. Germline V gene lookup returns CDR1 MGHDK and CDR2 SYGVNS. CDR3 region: CASSEVYGRSYNSPLHF. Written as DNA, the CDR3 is TGTGCCAGCAGTGAAGTTTATGGCCGCTCCTATAATTCACCCCTCCACTTT.

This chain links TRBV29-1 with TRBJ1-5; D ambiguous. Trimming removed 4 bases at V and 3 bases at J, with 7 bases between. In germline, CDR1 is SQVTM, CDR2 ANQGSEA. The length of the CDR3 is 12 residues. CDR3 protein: CSVAHYNQPQHF. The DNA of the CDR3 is TGCAGCGTTGCACACTACAATCAGCCCCAGCATTTT.

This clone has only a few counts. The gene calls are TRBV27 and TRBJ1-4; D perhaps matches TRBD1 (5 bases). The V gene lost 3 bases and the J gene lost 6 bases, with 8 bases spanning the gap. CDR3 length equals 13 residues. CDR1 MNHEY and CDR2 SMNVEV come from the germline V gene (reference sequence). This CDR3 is CASSFKGYEKLFF. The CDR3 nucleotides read TGTGCCAGCAGTTTTAAGGGGTATGAAAAACTGTTTTTT.

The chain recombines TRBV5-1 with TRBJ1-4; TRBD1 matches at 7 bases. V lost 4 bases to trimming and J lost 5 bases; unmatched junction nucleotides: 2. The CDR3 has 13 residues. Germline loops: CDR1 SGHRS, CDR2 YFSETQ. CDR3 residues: CASSMGQNEKLFF. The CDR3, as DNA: TGCGCCAGCAGCATGGGACAGAATGAAAAACTGTTTTTT.

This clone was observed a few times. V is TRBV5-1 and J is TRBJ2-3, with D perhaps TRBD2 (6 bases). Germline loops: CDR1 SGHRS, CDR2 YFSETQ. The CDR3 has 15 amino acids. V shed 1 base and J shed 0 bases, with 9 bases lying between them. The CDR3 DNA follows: TGCGCCAGCAGCTTGCAGGGAGGTAGCACAGATACGCAGTATTTT. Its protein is CASSLQGGSTDTQYF.

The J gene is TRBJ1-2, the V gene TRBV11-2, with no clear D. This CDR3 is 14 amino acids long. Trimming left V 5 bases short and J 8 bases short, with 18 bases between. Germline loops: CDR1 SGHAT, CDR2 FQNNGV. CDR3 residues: CASSRLAPSLGYTF. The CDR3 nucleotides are TGTGCCAGCAGCCGTCTAGCACCAAGTTTAGGCTACACCTTC.

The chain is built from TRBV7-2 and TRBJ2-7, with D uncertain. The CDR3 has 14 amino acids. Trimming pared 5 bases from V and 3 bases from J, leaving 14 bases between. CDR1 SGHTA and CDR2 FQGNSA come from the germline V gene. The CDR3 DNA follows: TGTGCCAGCAGCCCTGGCGGCTTGGACTACGAGCAGTACTTC. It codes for CASSPGGLDYEQYF.